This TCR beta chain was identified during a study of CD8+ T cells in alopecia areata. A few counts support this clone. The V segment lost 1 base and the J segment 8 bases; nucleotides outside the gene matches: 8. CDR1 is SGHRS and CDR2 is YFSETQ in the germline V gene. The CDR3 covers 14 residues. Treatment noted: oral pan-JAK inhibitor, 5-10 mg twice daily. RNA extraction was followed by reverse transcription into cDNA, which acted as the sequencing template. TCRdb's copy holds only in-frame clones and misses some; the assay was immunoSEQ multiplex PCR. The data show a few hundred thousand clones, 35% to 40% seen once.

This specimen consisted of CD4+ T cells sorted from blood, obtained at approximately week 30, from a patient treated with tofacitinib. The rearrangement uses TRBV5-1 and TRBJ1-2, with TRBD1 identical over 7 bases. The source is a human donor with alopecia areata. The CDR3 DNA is TGCGCCAGCAGCTTGAGGGAAGGGGGCCGGGGCTACACCTTC. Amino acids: CASSLREGGRGYTF.